This passage covers 5 T cell receptor beta chains from one sample sequenced in a study of tumor-infiltrating lymphocytes in primary liver carcinoma (TCRdb year 2017). The data were produced on an Illumina HiSeq 2500. Starting from 500 to 650 ng total RNA, TCRbeta-specific cDNA was produced by reverse transcription with a constant-region primer and ProtoScript II reverse transcriptase. Three nested multiplex PCR rounds, following a slightly modified ARM-PCR procedure, were used to build the TCRbeta libraries. Multiplex TRBV1-TRBV30 forward primers and a Cbeta reverse primer were used in the first two PCR rounds, each of which was run for 10 to 11 cycles. TCRdb reprocessed the public reads (quality trimming at Q25 with fastp, clone calling with MiXCR) and kept in-frame beta chains. When rows share a CDR3 protein, they turn into one entry using the most common DNA and genes. This sample holds about 59,000 distinct CDR3 sequences; 60% to 85% were observed only once. The top ten clones comprise around 50% of the sample.

Total RNA and DNA were co-extracted without cell sorting from roughly 20-30 mg of bulk tissue using the AllPrep DNA/RNA mini kit. Material for sequencing was liver tumor tissue from sampling region 2. The sample's cell subset or site label, decoded: tumor region T2, inferior pole. These receptors came from a man between 40 and 49 years old with primary liver carcinoma and hepatitis B virus infection.

The chain links TRBV11-2 to TRBJ2-3, with D possibly TRBD1 on 6 matching bases. The V gene lost 9 bases and the J gene lost 2 bases, with 21 bases spanning the gap. Germline V lookup: CDR1 SGHAT, CDR2 FQNNGV. CDR3 size: 16 residues. This CDR3 is CARSRRSTGNTDTQYF. CDR3 bases: TGTGCCAGGAGCAGACGAAGTACAGGGAACACAGATACGCAGTATTTT.

As for this clonotype: A much more abundant neighbour one base away suggests this may be a read error. V usage is TRBV12-3 or TRBV12-4 and J usage is TRBJ1-1, with 7 bases identical to TRBD1. This CDR3 contains 13 residues. Trimming at V came to 5 bases and at J to 7 bases, leaving 7 bases not matched to a gene. The CDR3, as DNA: TGTGCCAGCAGTGAAGGGACAGCGGATGAAGCTTTCTTT. As protein: CASSEGTADEAFF.

This clonotype was seen at least ten times. The J gene is TRBJ2-1, the V gene TRBV4-1; TRBD2 matches at 9 bases. The CDR3 is made up of 14 amino acids. The germline V gene encodes CDR1 MGHRA and CDR2 YSYEKL. Losses at the gene ends were 3 bases for V and 4 bases for J; bases not matched to a gene: 1. The CDR3 protein is CASSQAGGYNEQFF. CDR3 nucleotides: TGCGCCAGCAGCCAGGCGGGAGGGTACAATGAGCAGTTCTTC.

This clonotype was picked up a small number of times. The chain has TRBV28 and TRBJ1-4; 8 bases map to TRBD1. Germline CDR1 reads MDHEN; CDR2 reads SYDVKM. The length of the CDR3 is 15 residues. V lost 6 bases to trimming and J lost 0 bases; unmatched junction nucleotides: 3. The DNA of the CDR3 is TGTGCCAGCAGAAGACAGGGGACAACTAATGAAAAACTGTTTTTT. Its translation is CASRRQGTTNEKLFF.

For this clonotype: The junction and the germline gene differ at one end; a read error may be behind it. The chain recombines TRBV28 with TRBJ2-5; 10 bases map to TRBD2. Germline-derived CDR1 and CDR2 are MDHEN and SYDVKM. The CDR3 contains 16 residues. CDR3 loop: CASSDARLAGRETQYF. CDR3 nucleotide sequence: TGTGCCAGCAGTGACGCGAGACTAGCGGGCAGGGAGACCCAGTATTTC.